The rows below give T cell receptor beta chains drawn from one sample of a study of tissue T cells after allogeneic stem cell transplantation. Generated by immunoSEQ multiplex PCR, the TCRdb table keeps only in-frame clones and is missing some. This table has 5,500 to 8,000 clones, less than 70% appearing once. Sample: duodenum tissue, taken at autopsy. These receptor sequences come from a female donor over 55 with lung cancer. Each CDR3 is given with its conserved first and last residue. Fields, in order: CDR3 protein, J gene, V gene.

CASSQDGRGGPGRYNEQFF | TRBJ2-1 | TRBV3-1/TRBV3-2
CASRTGALPTDTQYF | TRBJ2-3 | TRBV5-1
CAWSVRWRGYEKLFF | TRBJ1-4 | TRBV30
CASSLGWAYEQYF | TRBJ2-7 | TRBV11-2
CASSQGINTNYGYTF | TRBJ1-2 | TRBV4-3
CASTNTRQSSYNEQFF | TRBJ2-1 | TRBV5-8
CASSPLAGNTGELFF | TRBJ2-2 | TRBV7-7
CSVEKVGSYEQYF | TRBJ2-7 | TRBV29-1
CAWKGGRAADTQYF | TRBJ2-3 | TRBV30
CASSMSTSNQPQHF | TRBJ1-5 | TRBV18
CASSQGQGVAEQFF | TRBJ2-1 | TRBV4-2
CATSREGGSYAEQYF | TRBJ2-7 | TRBV15
CASTRGANEKLFF | TRBJ1-4 | TRBV25-1
CASSYERGDGYTF | TRBJ1-2 | TRBV6-5
CASSKRRDGKETQYF | TRBJ2-5 | TRBV6-5
CASASSGTGYTGELFF | TRBJ2-2 | TRBV25-1
CASSLAGSKETQYF | TRBJ2-5 | TRBV27
CASSPQRRGYGYTF | TRBJ1-2 | TRBV14